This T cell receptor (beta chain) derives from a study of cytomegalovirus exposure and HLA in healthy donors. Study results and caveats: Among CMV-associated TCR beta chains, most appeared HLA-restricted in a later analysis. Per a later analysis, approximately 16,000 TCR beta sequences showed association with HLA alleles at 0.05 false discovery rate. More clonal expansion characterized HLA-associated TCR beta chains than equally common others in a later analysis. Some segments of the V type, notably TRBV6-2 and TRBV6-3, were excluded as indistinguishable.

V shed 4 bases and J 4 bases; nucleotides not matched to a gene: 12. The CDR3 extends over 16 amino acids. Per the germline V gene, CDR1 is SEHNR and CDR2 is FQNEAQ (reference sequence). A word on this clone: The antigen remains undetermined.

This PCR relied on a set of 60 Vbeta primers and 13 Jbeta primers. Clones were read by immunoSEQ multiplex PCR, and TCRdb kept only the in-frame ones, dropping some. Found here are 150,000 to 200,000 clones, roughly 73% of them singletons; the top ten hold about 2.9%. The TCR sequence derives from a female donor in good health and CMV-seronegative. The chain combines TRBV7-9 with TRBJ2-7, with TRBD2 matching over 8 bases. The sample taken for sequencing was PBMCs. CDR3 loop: CASSSPPGLVTYEQYF. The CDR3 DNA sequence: TGTGCCAGCAGCTCCCCTCCGGGACTAGTAACGTACGAGCAGTACTTC.